This T cell receptor (beta chain) emerged from a study of T-cell reconstitution after alpha-beta-depleted transplantation in children. V dropped 6 bases and J dropped 6; count of bases not matched to a gene: 9. This CDR3 has 14 amino acids. A TCRbeta library incorporating unique molecular identifiers was prepared. MiXCR was run by TCRdb on the PCR reads, yielding one entry per CDR3 protein. Of roughly 500,000 distinct CDR3 sequences in the sample, about an eighth were seen once. This clonotype appeared a few times. The sequencing used PBMCs from the stem cell graft donor, collected from the stem cell graft. This TCR was recovered from a human donor who donated a stem cell graft to a child with combined immunodeficiency. The chain carries TRBV12-3 or TRBV12-4 and TRBJ2-7; TRBD1 matches at 9 bases. The CDR3 reads CASRSTGGGREQYF. The CDR3 nucleotides read TGTGCCAGCAGATCGACAGGGGGAGGCCGCGAGCAGTACTTC.